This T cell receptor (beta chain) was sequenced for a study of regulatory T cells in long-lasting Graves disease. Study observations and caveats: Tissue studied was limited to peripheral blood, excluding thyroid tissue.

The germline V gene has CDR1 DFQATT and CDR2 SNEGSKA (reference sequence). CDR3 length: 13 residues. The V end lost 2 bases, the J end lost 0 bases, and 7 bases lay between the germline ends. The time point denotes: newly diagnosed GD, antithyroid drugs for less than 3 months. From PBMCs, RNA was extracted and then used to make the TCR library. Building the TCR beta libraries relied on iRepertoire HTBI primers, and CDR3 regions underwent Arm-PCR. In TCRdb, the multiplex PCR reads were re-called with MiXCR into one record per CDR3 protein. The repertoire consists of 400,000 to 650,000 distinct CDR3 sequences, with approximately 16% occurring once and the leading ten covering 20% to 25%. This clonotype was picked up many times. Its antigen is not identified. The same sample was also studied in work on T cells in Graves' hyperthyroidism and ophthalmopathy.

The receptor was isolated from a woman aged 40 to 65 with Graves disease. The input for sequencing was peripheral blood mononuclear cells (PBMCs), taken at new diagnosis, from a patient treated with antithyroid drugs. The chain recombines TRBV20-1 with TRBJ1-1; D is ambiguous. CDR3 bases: TGCAGTGCTAGAAAGCAAGTGAACACTGAAGCTTTCTTT. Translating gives CSARKQVNTEAFF.